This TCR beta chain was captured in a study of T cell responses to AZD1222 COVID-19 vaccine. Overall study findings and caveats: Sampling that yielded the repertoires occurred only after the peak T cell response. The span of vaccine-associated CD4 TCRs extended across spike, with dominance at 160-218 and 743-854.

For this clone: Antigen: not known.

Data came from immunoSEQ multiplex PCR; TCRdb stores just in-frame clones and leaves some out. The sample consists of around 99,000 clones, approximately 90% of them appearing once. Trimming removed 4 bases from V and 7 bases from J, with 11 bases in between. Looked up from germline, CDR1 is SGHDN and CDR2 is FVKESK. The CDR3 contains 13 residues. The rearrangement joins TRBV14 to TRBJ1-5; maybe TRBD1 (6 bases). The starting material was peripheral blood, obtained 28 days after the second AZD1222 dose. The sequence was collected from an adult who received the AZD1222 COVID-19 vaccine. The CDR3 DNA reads TGTGCCAGCAGCCGTGAGAGGGGGCAGCCCCAGCATTTT. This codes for CASSRERGQPQHF.